This T cell receptor (beta chain) was sequenced in a study of blood T cell repertoires in COVID-19. Study summary: The United States, Italy and Spain provided the acute and convalescent COVID-19 samples. The cDNA or gDNA used as material had been derived from T cells, B-cell-depleted T cells, or PBMCs.

Trimming pared 5 bases from V and 8 bases from J, leaving 7 bases between. This CDR3 is 11 amino acids long. Germline CDR1 is SEHNR and CDR2 is FQNEAQ (reference sequence). In the study's own analysis: Amplification of reference gene primers provided the estimated nucleated cell counts. Profiling relied on immunoSEQ multiplex PCR, and the TCRdb table lists in-frame clones only, not all of them. The DNA was the basis for D and trimming; V, J and clone size are from that table. Among under 250,000 clones listed, approximately 87% were seen once. Specimen: peripheral blood. The source of this sequence is a woman aged 70 to 79 with active or convalescent COVID-19. This chain connects TRBV7-9 to TRBJ1-3; unclear D gene. The chain's CDR3 is CASSAAHTIYF. In DNA, the CDR3 is TGTGCCAGCAGCGCGGCGCACACCATATATTTT. The full variable domain, with the rest looked up from reference TRBV7-9 and TRBJ1-3, is DTGVSQNPRHKITKRGQNVTFRCDPISEHNRLYWYRQTLGQGPEFLTYFQNEAQLEKSRLLSDRFSAERPKGSFSTLEIQRTEQGDSAMYLCASSAAHTIYFGEGSWLTVV.